The sequence of this T cell receptor (beta chain) was determined in a study of T cell responses to AZD1222 COVID-19 vaccine. The table came from immunoSEQ multiplex PCR; TCRdb's copy has only in-frame clones and leaves some out. The sample lists approximately 150,000 clones, about 89% occurring once. The CDR3 loop spans 13 amino acids. Germline CDR1 reads SGHNT; CDR2 reads YYREEE (reference sequence). Trimming cost V 4 bases and J 9 bases, with 16 bases left between them. This receptor was taken from an adult who received the AZD1222 COVID-19 vaccine. This chain links TRBV5-4 with TRBJ2-5, with no clear D. This material consisted of peripheral blood, taken 28 days after the second AZD1222 dose. CDR3 region: CASSPPSEVAQYF. CDR3 DNA: TGTGCCAGCAGCCCGCCCTCAGAGGTGGCCCAGTACTTC.